The clone carrying this T cell receptor (beta chain) was seen ten or more times. Its antigen is currently unknown. These data come from a study of read filtering for tumor transcriptome and immune sequencing. Study results and caveats: Sorted CD138-negative bone marrow cells were not purified T cells.

The CDR3 sequence is 12 residues long. CDR1 MNHEY and CDR2 SVGAGI come from the germline V gene. The ends were cut back, 6 bases at V and 6 bases at J, with 10 bases in the middle. Bone marrow was sampled from every patient at the time of active disease. Molecular barcoded adaptors covering alpha/delta and beta/gamma chains were used on around 400 ng RNA. TCRdb independently ran MiXCR on the reads; one entry per CDR3 protein. This table has 15,000 to 20,000 distinct CDR3 sequences, less than 25% appearing once. This sequence originates from a donor at least 40 years old with multiple myeloma. V gene TRBV6-5 combines with J gene TRBJ2-3, with D hard to call. Sequencing was carried out using a population of CD138-negative cells sorted from bone marrow. The CDR3 region is CASRGWHDTQYF. CDR3 DNA: TGTGCCAGCAGGGGGTGGCACGATACGCAGTATTTT.